This T cell receptor beta chain was obtained from a study of T cell repertoires in cytomegalovirus infection. Comments on this clonotype: Its antigen is not identified.

A single record per CDR3 protein comes from TCRdb applying MiXCR to the reads. In the table there are over 450,000 distinct CDR3 sequences, approximately 10% of which are singletons. Findings and caveats of the study: Pooled public TCR beta family frequency picked out CMV carriers with the relevant HLA.

Trimming at V came to 3 bases and at J to 3 bases, leaving 1 base not matched to a gene. Germline V gives CDR1 MDHEN, CDR2 SYDVKM. This CDR3 region has 14 residues. Sequencing was done on a sample of PBMCs. The chain has TRBV28 and TRBJ2-2; 7 nucleotides align to TRBD1. The source of this sequence is a human donor in good health (CMV status not recorded). Some clones in this sample may be carry-over from other donors' samples. CDR3 bases: TGTGCCAGCAGTTTGACAGGGCACACCGGGGAGCTGTTTTTT. Amino acid sequence: CASSLTGHTGELFF.